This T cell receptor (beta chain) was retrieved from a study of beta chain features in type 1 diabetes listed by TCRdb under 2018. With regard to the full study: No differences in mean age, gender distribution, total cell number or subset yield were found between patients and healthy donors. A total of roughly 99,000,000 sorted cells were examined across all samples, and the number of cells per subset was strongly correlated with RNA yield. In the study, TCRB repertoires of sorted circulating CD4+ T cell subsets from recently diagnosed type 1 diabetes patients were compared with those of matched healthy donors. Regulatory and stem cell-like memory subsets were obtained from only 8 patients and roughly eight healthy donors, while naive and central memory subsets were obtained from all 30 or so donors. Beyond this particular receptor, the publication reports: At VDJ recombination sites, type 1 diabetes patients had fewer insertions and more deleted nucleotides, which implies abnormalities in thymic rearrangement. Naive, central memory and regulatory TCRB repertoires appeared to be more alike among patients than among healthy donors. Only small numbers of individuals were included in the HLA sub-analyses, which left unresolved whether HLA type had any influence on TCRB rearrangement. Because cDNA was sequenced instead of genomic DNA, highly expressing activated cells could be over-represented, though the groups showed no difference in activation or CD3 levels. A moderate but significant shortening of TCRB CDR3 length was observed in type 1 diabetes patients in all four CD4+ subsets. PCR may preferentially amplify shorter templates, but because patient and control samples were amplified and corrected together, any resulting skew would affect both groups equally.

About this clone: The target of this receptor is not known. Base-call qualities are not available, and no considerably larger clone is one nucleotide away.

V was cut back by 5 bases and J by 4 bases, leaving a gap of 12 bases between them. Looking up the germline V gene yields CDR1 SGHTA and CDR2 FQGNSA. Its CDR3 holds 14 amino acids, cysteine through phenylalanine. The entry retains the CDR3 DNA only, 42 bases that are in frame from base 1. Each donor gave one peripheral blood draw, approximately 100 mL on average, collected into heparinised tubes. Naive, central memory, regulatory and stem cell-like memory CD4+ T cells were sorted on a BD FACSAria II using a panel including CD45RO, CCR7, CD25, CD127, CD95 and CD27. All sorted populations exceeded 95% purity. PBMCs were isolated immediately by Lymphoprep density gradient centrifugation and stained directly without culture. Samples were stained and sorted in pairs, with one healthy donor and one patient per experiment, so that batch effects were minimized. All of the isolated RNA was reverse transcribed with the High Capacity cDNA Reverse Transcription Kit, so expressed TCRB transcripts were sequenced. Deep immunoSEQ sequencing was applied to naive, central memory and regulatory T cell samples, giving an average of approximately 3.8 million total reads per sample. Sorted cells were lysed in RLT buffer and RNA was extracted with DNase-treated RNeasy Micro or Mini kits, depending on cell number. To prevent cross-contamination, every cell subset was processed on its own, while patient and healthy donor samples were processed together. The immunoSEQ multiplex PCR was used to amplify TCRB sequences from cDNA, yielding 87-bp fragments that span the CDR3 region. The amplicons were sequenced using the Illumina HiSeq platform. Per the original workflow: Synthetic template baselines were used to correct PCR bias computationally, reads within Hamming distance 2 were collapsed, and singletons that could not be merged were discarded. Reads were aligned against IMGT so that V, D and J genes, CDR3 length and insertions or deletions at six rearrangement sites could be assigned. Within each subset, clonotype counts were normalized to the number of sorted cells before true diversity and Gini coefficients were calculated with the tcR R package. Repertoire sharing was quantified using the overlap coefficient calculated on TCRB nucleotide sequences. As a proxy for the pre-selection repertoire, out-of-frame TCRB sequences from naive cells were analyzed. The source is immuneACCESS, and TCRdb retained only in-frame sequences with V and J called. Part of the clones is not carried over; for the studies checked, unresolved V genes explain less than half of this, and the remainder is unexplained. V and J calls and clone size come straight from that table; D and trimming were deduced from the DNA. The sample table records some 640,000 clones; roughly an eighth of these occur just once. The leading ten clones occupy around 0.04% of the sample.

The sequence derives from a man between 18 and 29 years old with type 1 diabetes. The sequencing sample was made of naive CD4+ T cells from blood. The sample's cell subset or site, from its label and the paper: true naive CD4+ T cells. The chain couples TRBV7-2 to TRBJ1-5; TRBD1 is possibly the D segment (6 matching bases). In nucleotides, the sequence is TGTGCCAGCAGCACAATCCAGGGGAATCAGCCCCAGCATTTT. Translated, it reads CASSTIQGNQPQHF.